This T cell receptor beta chain derives from a study of blood T cell repertoires in COVID-19. For the study at large: T cells, B-cell-depleted T cells, or PBMCs supplied cDNA or gDNA.

The authors' processing: Amplification of reference gene primers provided the estimated nucleated cell counts. Assay: immunoSEQ multiplex PCR; the TCRdb copy retains only in-frame clones and omits some. V and J calls and clone size are those listed in that table; D and trimming were worked out from the DNA. The table has hundreds of thousands of clones, approximately 91% seen once; the top ten hold 1%. Germline-derived CDR1 and CDR2 are MGHRA and YSYEKL. The CDR3 runs to 14 residues. The V end was cut by 0 bases, the J end by 7 bases, with 12 bases between. This chain links TRBV4-1 with TRBJ1-2; D call uncertain. Material: PBMCs or T cells enriched from blood (not recorded which). The receptor was derived from a woman in her thirties who had recovered from COVID-19. CDR3 amino acids: CASSQDRGVGGYTF. CDR3 nucleotide sequence: TGCGCCAGCAGCCAAGATCGCGGCGTGGGTGGCTACACCTTC.